Shown below are 26 T cell receptor beta chains from a single sample sequenced in a study of neurological immune-mediated disorders. TCRdb ran MiXCR on the 5' RACE reads and lists one entry per CDR3 protein. Among about 53,000 distinct CDR3 sequences, 6.5% to 8.5% were seen once, and the ten largest hold 1.9%. Time point here: longitudinal time-point 3. Material for sequencing was PBMCs. The source of these receptors is a woman in her thirties or forties in good health.

The chain employs TRBV29-1 and TRBJ1-2; possibly TRBD1 for D (5 bases). Between the trimmed V and J ends, which lost 5 bases and 3 bases, there was a span of 13 bases. This CDR3 has 13 amino acids. Germline V CDR1 and CDR2: SQVTM, ANQGSEA. For the CDR3, the DNA is TGCAGCGTTCCCTCAGGGTATCACTATGGCTACACCTTC. It translates to CSVPSGYHYGYTF.

This clonotype showed up many times. The chain couples TRBV3-1 to TRBJ1-1; D call uncertain. V lost 5 bases and J lost 3, with 13 bases in between. This CDR3 has 14 amino acids. CDR1 and CDR2 from the germline V gene are LGHDT and YNNKEL (reference sequence). Here the CDR3 DNA reads TGTGCCAGCAGCTCGATTGACGGCTACACTGAAGCTTTCTTT. Its protein product is CASSSIDGYTEAFF.

In this sample, this clonotype turned up many times. The chain combines TRBV4-2 with TRBJ2-5; D may correspond to TRBD1 or TRBD2 (5 bases each). The germline V and J ends were trimmed by 0 bases and 5 bases, with 10 bases remaining between them. CDR1 LGHNA and CDR2 YNFKEQ come from the germline V gene. This CDR3 region has 14 residues. CDR3 in amino acids: CASSQELEGETQYF. The CDR3 DNA sequence: TGTGCCAGCAGCCAAGAGTTAGAGGGGGAGACCCAGTACTTC.

This clonotype has ten or more counts. This rearrangement joins TRBV29-1 to TRBJ1-1; D might be TRBD1 (5 bases). The CDR3 length is 14 residues. CDR1 is SQVTM, CDR2 ANQGSEA, per germline. The ends were cut back, 4 bases at V and 3 bases at J, with 15 bases in the middle. The CDR3 nucleotides read TGCAGCGTTGTGAGTCGAGGGACGGACACTGAAGCTTTCTTT. It is translated as CSVVSRGTDTEAFF. The full variable domain, with the rest looked up from reference TRBV29-1 and TRBJ1-1, is SAVISQKPSRDICQRGTSLTIQCQVDSQVTMMFWYRQQPGQSLTLIATANQGSEATYESGFVIDKFPISRPNLTFSTLTVSNMSPEDSSIYLCSVVSRGTDTEAFFGQGTRLTVV.

V gene TRBV5-1 combines with J gene TRBJ2-2, with D possibly TRBD1 on 6 matching bases. CDR1 is SGHRS, CDR2 YFSETQ, per germline. Deletions cut 4 bases from V and 6 bases from J, with 19 bases between. The CDR3 spans 16 residues. The CDR3, as DNA: TGCGCCAGCAGCCCGAACAGGGCCCAAGGTTCCGGGGAGCTGTTTTTT. Residues: CASSPNRAQGSGELFF.

Points on this clonotype: It may be a read error: a sequence one base away is much more abundant. The chain uses TRBV6-2 or TRBV6-3 and TRBJ1-5; no clear D gene. This CDR3 contains 12 residues. The germline V gene encodes CDR1 MNHEY and CDR2 SVGEGT. Trimming shortened V by 8 bases and J by 4 bases, and 9 bases separated the two germline ends. For the CDR3, the DNA is TGTGCCAGCGCCTTCGGGAATCAGCCCCAGCATTTT. It encodes CASAFGNQPQHF.

This clonotype has more than one count but fewer than ten. This chain links TRBV5-1 with TRBJ2-3; 10 bases match TRBD1. V gave up 3 bases and J gave up 3 bases; unmatched junction bases: 4. CDR3 length: 15 residues. Germline CDR1 and CDR2: SGHRS and YFSETQ. The CDR3 loop reads CASSSGTGVTDTQYF. The CDR3 DNA follows: TGCGCCAGCAGCTCCGGGACAGGGGTGACAGATACGCAGTATTTT.

This clonotype was picked up many times. The CDR3 loop is CASSYTLGTSMNTEAFF. In DNA, the CDR3 is TGTGCCAGCAGCTATACCCTAGGGACTTCCATGAACACTGAAGCTTTCTTT. The chain is built from TRBV6-2 or TRBV6-3 and TRBJ1-1; the D gene is possibly TRBD1 (5 bases). The V end lost 6 bases, the J end lost 0 bases, and 20 bases lay between the germline ends. The germline V gene encodes CDR1 MNHEY and CDR2 SVGEGT. CDR3 length equals 17 residues.

This clonotype was counted at least ten times. This chain joins TRBV10-2 and TRBJ2-1; TRBD2 matches 12 bases. CDR3 length equals 13 residues. Per the germline V gene, CDR1 is WSHSY and CDR2 is SAAADI. With V trimmed by 4 bases and J by 13 bases, 5 bases remained unmatched. The CDR3 bases are TGCGCCAGCAGTGGTCGACTAGCGGGGGACCAGTTCTTC. Translating gives CASSGRLAGDQFF.

This clonotype came up many times. The chain uses TRBV27 and TRBJ2-7, with D perhaps matching TRBD1 (5 bases). Germline V lookup: CDR1 MNHEY, CDR2 SMNVEV (reference sequence). The CDR3 is 14 residues long. Trimming left V 3 bases short and J 2 bases short, with 11 bases between. Written as DNA, the CDR3 is TGTGCCAGCAGTTTTGGACAAACCACCTACGAGCAGTACTTC. It yields the protein CASSFGQTTYEQYF.

This clonotype was observed many times. The rearrangement links TRBV9 to TRBJ2-3; tentative D call: TRBD2 (6 bases). The CDR3 totals 15 residues. Germline V gene lookup returns CDR1 SGDLS and CDR2 YYNGEE. The V and J ends lost 0 bases and 2 bases respectively, with 10 bases between them. CDR3 sequence: CASSVGPGVTDTQYF. The CDR3 nucleotides are TGTGCCAGCAGCGTAGGTCCGGGAGTCACAGATACGCAGTATTTT. The full variable domain, with the rest looked up from reference TRBV9 and TRBJ2-3, is DSGVTQTPKHLITATGQRVTLRCSPRSGDLSVYWYQQSLDQGLQFLIQYYNGEERAKGNILERFSAQQFPDLHSELNLSSLELGDSALYFCASSVGPGVTDTQYFGPGTRLTVL.

This clonotype was detected many times. This chain joins TRBV14 and TRBJ2-5; D is unresolved. Trimming took off 0 bases at V and 5 bases at J, with 19 bases between the two ends. The CDR3 is made up of 17 amino acids. The germline gives CDR1 SGHDN, CDR2 FVKESK. The CDR3 DNA follows: TGTGCCAGCAGCCAAGATAGGAGCAGGAGTCTCACGGAGACCCAGTACTTC. Encoded protein: CASSQDRSRSLTETQYF.

This clonotype appeared many times. The genes are TRBV27 and TRBJ1-6; the match to TRBD1 covers 9 bases. The CDR3 spans 14 residues. Germline loops: CDR1 MNHEY, CDR2 SMNVEV (reference sequence). J lost 10 bases, V lost 8 bases, and 9 bases had no gene match. The DNA of the CDR3 is TGTGCCAGCGGACCCGGGACAGGGCGCTCACCCCTCCACTTT. Translation gives CASGPGTGRSPLHF.

This clonotype showed up many times. The J gene is TRBJ2-7, the V gene TRBV6-2 or TRBV6-3, with a possible D match to TRBD2 (6 bases). The germline CDR1 and CDR2 sequences are MNHEY and SVGEGT. V was trimmed by 3 bases and J by 3 bases, leaving 12 bases between them. The CDR3 has 14 amino acids. The CDR3 protein is CASSYYDGGYEQYF. The CDR3 DNA is TGTGCCAGCAGTTATTACGACGGGGGCTACGAGCAGTACTTC.

This clonotype occurred many times. J is TRBJ2-7 and V is TRBV6-1; D is possibly TRBD1 (5 bases). Germline V gene lookup returns CDR1 MNHNS and CDR2 SASEGT. The CDR3 covers 15 residues. V was cut by 6 bases and J by 5 bases, with 20 bases left in between. The DNA for the CDR3 is TGTGCCAGCAGGGTAGGGCAGGGTGTTATCGACGAGCAGTACTTC. This encodes CASRVGQGVIDEQYF.

This clonotype occurred many times. V and J are TRBV6-5 and TRBJ1-3, with D unresolved. V lost 2 bases, J lost 0 bases, and 5 bases lay in between. Germline assignment: CDR1 MNHEY and CDR2 SVGAGI. This CDR3 spans 14 amino acids. For the CDR3, the DNA is TGTGCCAGCAGTTACGCCGGCTCTGGAAACACCATATATTTT. Amino acid sequence: CASSYAGSGNTIYF.

This clonotype has ten or more counts. The chain employs TRBV5-1 and TRBJ2-7; TRBD2 might be the D (5 bases). Trimming removed 5 bases from V and 4 bases from J, with 7 bases in between. The CDR3 contains 11 residues. Germline-derived CDR1 and CDR2 are SGHRS and YFSETQ. The CDR3 coding sequence is TGCGCCAGCAGACTAGAGTACGAGCAGTACTTC. This gives the protein CASRLEYEQYF.

In this sample, this clonotype turned up many times. The gene calls are TRBV7-2 and TRBJ1-5, with D hard to call. Germline V CDR1 and CDR2: SGHTA, FQGNSA. Between the trimmed V and J ends, which lost 3 bases and 3 bases, there was a span of 9 bases. The CDR3 runs 14 residues. This CDR3 reads CASSFPGSNQPQHF. CDR3 bases: TGTGCCAGCAGCTTCCCGGGATCCAATCAGCCCCAGCATTTT.

Comments on this clonotype: This may be a read error: a much more frequent sequence differs by one nucleotide. The chain has TRBV3-1 and TRBJ2-7, with 10 nucleotides matching TRBD2. The V gene's germline CDR1 is LGHDT and CDR2 YNNKEL (reference sequence). The length of the CDR3 is 15 residues. The CDR3 region is CANSRGTSVTYEQYF. CDR3 nucleotide sequence: TGTGCCAACAGCCGGGGGACTAGCGTGACCTACGAGCAGTACTTC.

This clonotype was detected ten times or more. V usage is TRBV12-3 or TRBV12-4 and J usage is TRBJ1-5; possible D gene TRBD1, 5 bases. The CDR3 has 13 residues. Trimming cost V 3 bases and J 7 bases, with 10 bases left between them. Here the CDR3 DNA reads TGTGCCAGCAGTTTGACAGAGAGCCAGCCCCAGCATTTT. Its translation: CASSLTESQPQHF.

This clonotype was seen many times. A read error is possible here, since a much larger clone lies one base away. The rearrangement uses TRBV5-1 and TRBJ2-2, with 7 bases lining up with TRBD2. Trimming at V came to 3 bases and at J to 1 base, leaving 3 bases not matched to a gene. Per germline, CDR1 SGHRS and CDR2 YFSETQ. The CDR3 has 15 residues. In DNA form, the CDR3 reads TGCGCCAGCAGCTCCGCTAGCGGGAACACCGGGGAGCTGTTTTTT. Translating gives CASSSASGNTGELFF.

This clonotype was seen ten or more times. The chain recombines TRBV10-3 with TRBJ2-5, with 8 nucleotides matching TRBD1. This CDR3 has 18 amino acids. Germline CDR1 and CDR2: ENHRY and SYGVKD. V was pared by 6 bases and J by 1 base, with 16 bases of the junction left unmatched. The CDR3 DNA reads TGTGCCATCAGCAACGTCCTCGGGACAGGAGTCTCCCAAGAGACCCAGTACTTC. Protein sequence: CAISNVLGTGVSQETQYF.

This clonotype was observed many times. The gene calls are TRBV29-1 and TRBJ1-5; D possibly corresponds to TRBD1 (5 bases). V lost 2 bases to trimming and J lost 6 bases, with 11 bases between them. This CDR3 region has 13 residues. Germline V gene lookup returns CDR1 SQVTM and CDR2 ANQGSEA. The CDR3 coding sequence is TGCAGCGTTGAACCACAGGAGGGTCAGCCCCAGCATTTT. This sequence encodes CSVEPQEGQPQHF.

In its sample, this clonotype was seen many times. V usage is TRBV9 and J usage is TRBJ2-1, with 7 positions matching TRBD2. J was trimmed by 3 bases and V by 0 bases; bases with no gene match: 6. CDR3 size: 16 residues. The germline V gene encodes CDR1 SGDLS and CDR2 YYNGEE. The CDR3 protein is CASSVVPGGYYNEQFF. CDR3 nucleotides: TGTGCCAGCAGCGTAGTCCCCGGGGGGTACTACAATGAGCAGTTCTTC.

At least ten counts were recorded for this clonotype. The J gene is TRBJ2-2, the V gene TRBV6-5; D is possibly TRBD1 (7 bases). The CDR3 totals 17 residues. CDR1 and CDR2 (germline): MNHEY, SVGAGI. Between the trimmed V and J ends, which lost 8 bases and 4 bases, there was a span of 23 bases. CDR3 amino acids: CASFSRRGQGSTGELFF. The CDR3 bases are TGTGCCAGCTTCTCCAGGAGGGGGCAGGGGAGCACCGGGGAGCTGTTTTTT.

Regarding this clonotype: At one end, the junction sequence differs from germline, possibly due to a read error. The CDR3 coding sequence is TGTGCCAGCAGCTTAAGGACTGGGTACACCGGGGAGCTGTCTTTT. Translated: CASSLRTGYTGELSF. The chain is built from TRBV14 and TRBJ2-2; the D gene is possibly TRBD2 (5 bases). The CDR3 totals 15 residues. Per germline, CDR1 SGHDN and CDR2 FVKESK. Full variable domain (outside the CDR3, taken from reference TRBV14 and TRBJ2-2): EAGVTQFPSHSVIEKGQTVTLRCDPISGHDNLYWYRRVMGKEIKFLLHFVKESKQDESGMPNNRFLAERTGGTYSTLKVQPAELEDSGVYFCASSLRTGYTGELSFGEGSRLTVL.